Shown below are 5 T cell receptor beta chains from a single sample sequenced in a study of blood T cell repertoires in COVID-19. Profiling relied on immunoSEQ multiplex PCR, and the TCRdb table lists in-frame clones only, not all of them. The data show 120,000 to 150,000 clones, approximately 88% seen once. Sequencing was done on a sample of peripheral blood. The receptors derive from a man in his fifties or sixties with active or convalescent COVID-19.

This clone was observed a single time. The genes are TRBV19 and TRBJ2-1; 7 bases are shared with TRBD2. The trim removed 8 bases at V and 0 bases at J, leaving 7 bases unmatched. Germline V gives CDR1 LNHDA, CDR2 SQIVND (reference sequence). CDR3 length: 15 amino acids. CDR3 protein: CASSVGRRSYNEQFF. The CDR3 DNA follows: TGTGCCAGTTCGGTCGGGAGGCGCTCCTACAATGAGCAGTTCTTC.

V gene TRBV7-2 combines with J gene TRBJ2-1, with TRBD2 matching over 7 bases. Germline V gene data show CDR1 as SGHTA and CDR2 as FQGNSA. V was pared by 2 bases and J by 3 bases, with 10 bases of the junction left unmatched. This CDR3 is built from 17 residues. As DNA, the CDR3 is TGTGCCAGCAGCTTAAGGACCCTAGCGGAAGGCTACAATGAGCAGTTCTTC. It yields the protein CASSLRTLAEGYNEQFF.

The chain combines TRBV2 with TRBJ1-2, with TRBD1 as a possible D gene (5 bases). CDR3 size: 13 residues. Between the trimmed V and J ends, which lost 6 bases and 7 bases, there was a span of 15 bases. Germline assignment: CDR1 SNHLY and CDR2 FYNNEI. This CDR3 is CASRDKGYFGYTF. DNA for the CDR3: TGTGCCAGCAGAGATAAGGGGTATTTTGGCTACACCTTC.

This sequence joins TRBV27 and TRBJ1-5, with 7 bases fitting TRBD1. CDR1 MNHEY and CDR2 SMNVEV come from the germline V gene (reference sequence). The trim removed 5 bases at V and 0 bases at J, leaving 7 bases unmatched. This CDR3 contains 16 residues. The DNA of the CDR3 is TGTGCCAGCAGTGCGGACAGGAGCAATAGCAATCAGCCCCAGCATTTT. Its protein is CASSADRSNSNQPQHF.

The V call is TRBV7-9, the J call TRBJ2-3, with 9 bases lining up with TRBD2. From germline, CDR1 is SEHNR and CDR2 FQNEAQ (reference sequence). Trimming removed 5 bases from V and 4 bases from J; junction bases left unmatched: 4. The CDR3 covers 14 residues. CDR3 protein: CASSVSGSADTQYF. CDR3 coding DNA: TGTGCCAGCAGCGTTAGCGGGAGCGCAGATACGCAGTATTTT.